This passage covers 7 T cell receptor beta chains from one sample sequenced in a study of blood T cell repertoires in COVID-19. Profiling relied on immunoSEQ multiplex PCR, and the TCRdb table lists in-frame clones only, not all of them. Of 150,000 or so clones in the sample, more than 85% are singletons; the top ten hold over 2%. What was sequenced was peripheral blood. These receptors were collected from a woman between 70 and 85 years old with acute or convalescent COVID-19.

The chain joins TRBV7-9 to TRBJ2-3; tentatively, D is TRBD2 (7 bases). The CDR3 is 15 residues long. From germline, CDR1 is SEHNR and CDR2 FQNEAQ (reference sequence). Trimming stripped 3 bases from V and 0 bases from J, with 10 bases between. CDR3 loop: CASSLGGLSTDTQYF. CDR3 DNA sequence: TGTGCCAGCAGCTTGGGGGGGCTGAGCACAGATACGCAGTATTTT.

This chain uses TRBV11-2 with TRBJ2-5, with 9 bases matching TRBD1. CDR1 and CDR2 (germline): SGHAT, FQNNGV. This CDR3 region has 11 residues. V lost 3 bases to trimming and J lost 13 bases; unmatched junction nucleotides: 3. CDR3 sequence reads: CASSFGTGLYF. The DNA for the CDR3 is TGTGCCAGCAGCTTCGGGACAGGGCTGTACTTC.

The chain uses TRBV28 and TRBJ1-2, with 7 nucleotides matching TRBD1. This CDR3 has 12 residues. With V trimmed by 5 bases and J by 8 bases, 5 bases remained unmatched. Germline V gene data show CDR1 as MDHEN and CDR2 as SYDVKM. In nucleotides, the CDR3 is TGTGCCAGCAGTCAAACAGGGGACGGCTACACCTTC. Encoded protein: CASSQTGDGYTF.

V gene TRBV19 combines with J gene TRBJ2-2, with 7 bases fitting TRBD1. The V and J ends lost 7 bases and 2 bases, in that order; junction bases with no gene match: 10. The germline V gene encodes CDR1 LNHDA and CDR2 SQIVND (reference sequence). The length of the CDR3 is 16 residues. This CDR3 is CASKPDRAFNTGELFF. CDR3 in DNA: TGTGCCAGTAAACCCGACAGGGCGTTTAACACCGGGGAGCTGTTTTTT.

The chain uses TRBV9 and TRBJ1-6, with D maybe TRBD1 (6 bases). The germline CDR1 and CDR2 sequences are SGDLS and YYNGEE. The CDR3 is 15 amino acids. Trimming took 3 bases from V and 10 from J, leaving 17 bases between them. In DNA, the CDR3 is TGTGCCAGCAGCGCCCAACAGGGATATGAGTCACCCCTCCACTTT. Its protein is CASSAQQGYESPLHF.

The chain employs TRBV30 and TRBJ1-4, with unresolved D. Germline assignment: CDR1 GTSNPN and CDR2 SVGIG (reference sequence). This CDR3 comprises 16 residues. Trimming removed 3 bases at V and 5 bases at J, with 19 bases between. CDR3 coding DNA: TGTGCCTGGAGGGGAGGATGGGCAGGATTAAATGAAAAACTGTTTTTT. Residues: CAWRGGWAGLNEKLFF.

The gene calls are TRBV7-2 and TRBJ2-2, with unresolved D. The CDR3 has 15 residues. Germline assignment: CDR1 SGHTA and CDR2 FQGNSA. V lost 5 bases, J lost 0 bases, and 10 bases lay in between. CDR3 in DNA: TGTGCCAGCAGCCCCAGATTCGCGAACACCGGGGAGCTGTTTTTT. It encodes CASSPRFANTGELFF.